The rows below give T cell receptor beta chains drawn from one sample of a study of monozygotic twins with inflammatory bowel disease. TCRdb reanalyzed the 5' RACE reads, giving one entry per CDR3 protein sequence and no DNA. This sample's clone table lists fewer than 550,000 distinct CDR3 sequences. Specimen: blood. These receptors came from a human donor with ulcerative colitis or Crohn's disease, or a healthy co-twin of an affected twin (not recorded which). Both conserved end residues are part of each CDR3.

v_call: TRBV27; j_call: TRBJ1-1; cdr3_aa: CASSSGQGGAEAFF
v_call: TRBV18; j_call: TRBJ2-1; cdr3_aa: CASSPRSGDEQFF
v_call: TRBV6-1; j_call: TRBJ1-2; cdr3_aa: CASSLRQVHPPNYGYTF
v_call: TRBV10-3; j_call: TRBJ2-1; cdr3_aa: CAISGLAGLTSF
v_call: TRBV6-2/TRBV6-3; j_call: TRBJ2-1; cdr3_aa: CASSYMGPYNEQFF
v_call: TRBV19; j_call: TRBJ1-2; cdr3_aa: CASSINLLDYGYTF
v_call: TRBV6-2/TRBV6-3; j_call: TRBJ1-5; cdr3_aa: CASSYAGGGQPQHF
v_call: TRBV27; j_call: TRBJ2-3; cdr3_aa: CASSPGDFTSTDTQYF
v_call: TRBV30; j_call: TRBJ2-7; cdr3_aa: CAWSVGGYYEQYF
v_call: TRBV12-3/TRBV12-4; j_call: TRBJ2-1; cdr3_aa: CASSLPGTDRQFF
v_call: TRBV20-1; j_call: TRBJ1-3; cdr3_aa: CSAPYQGSGNTIYF
v_call: TRBV15; j_call: TRBJ2-7; cdr3_aa: CATSRRVRGSDEQYF
v_call: TRBV7-2; j_call: TRBJ1-4; cdr3_aa: CASSLEPNEKLFF
v_call: TRBV15; j_call: TRBJ2-1; cdr3_aa: CATSLLAGGLYNEQFF
v_call: TRBV5-6; j_call: TRBJ1-1; cdr3_aa: CASTRQGLTEAFF
v_call: TRBV18; j_call: TRBJ1-3; cdr3_aa: CASSPPRRASGNTIYF
v_call: TRBV12-3/TRBV12-4; j_call: TRBJ2-6; cdr3_aa: CASTGGVRGAGANVLTF
v_call: TRBV6-1; j_call: TRBJ2-3; cdr3_aa: CASSPGLAGPPDTQYF
v_call: TRBV20-1; j_call: TRBJ1-4; cdr3_aa: CSARGQGVMNEKLFF
v_call: TRBV2; j_call: TRBJ2-3; cdr3_aa: CASTERGLAGTDTQYF
v_call: TRBV29-1; j_call: TRBJ1-2; cdr3_aa: CSVRTGTGVGYGYTF
v_call: TRBV20-1; j_call: TRBJ2-5; cdr3_aa: CSARDLLGGGTGETQYF
v_call: TRBV6-4; j_call: TRBJ2-7; cdr3_aa: CASSDSRGGGFYEQYF
v_call: TRBV5-8; j_call: TRBJ2-3; cdr3_aa: CASRLQTDTQYF
v_call: TRBV11-1; j_call: TRBJ1-2; cdr3_aa: CASSLWGTSEASNYGYTF
v_call: TRBV15; j_call: TRBJ2-1; cdr3_aa: CATSRPNPPNEQFF
v_call: TRBV2; j_call: TRBJ2-3; cdr3_aa: CASSVERGSTDTQYF
v_call: TRBV3-1; j_call: TRBJ2-2; cdr3_aa: CASSPNRGSRSGELFF
v_call: TRBV6-1; j_call: TRBJ1-5; cdr3_aa: CASSEVGLGQPQHF
v_call: TRBV24-1; j_call: TRBJ2-1; cdr3_aa: CATSDPRAFGNNEQFF
v_call: TRBV6-1; j_call: TRBJ2-1; cdr3_aa: CASRTHPSGGAGEQFF
v_call: TRBV18; j_call: TRBJ1-5; cdr3_aa: CASSRQGRGNQPQHF
v_call: TRBV6-5; j_call: TRBJ2-3; cdr3_aa: CASSFTGLAGLTDTQYF